This T cell receptor (beta chain) emerged from a study of blood T cell repertoires in COVID-19. Study-wide background: Acute and convalescent COVID-19 samples came from the United States, Italy and Spain.

Trimming cost V 3 bases and J 5 bases, with 7 bases left between them. The CDR3 runs to 11 residues. CDR1 and CDR2 (germline): SQVTM, ANQGSEA. Original analysis: Amplified reference gene primers provided the basis for estimating nucleated cell counts. Sequencing was performed with immunoSEQ multiplex PCR; in TCRdb, only in-frame clones are kept and a portion is missing. The V and J calls and clone size are taken from that table; D and trimming were inferred from the DNA. Among about half a million clones, nearly 90% were seen once, and the ten largest hold 0.7% to 1%. The chain couples TRBV29-1 to TRBJ1-1; D is undetermined. The clonotype originates from a man younger than 35 with COVID-19, enrolled during active disease. Sequenced: peripheral blood. The CDR3 spells CSVDSDTEAFF. The CDR3 region has the DNA TGCAGCGTTGACAGCGATACTGAAGCTTTCTTT.